The 23 T cell receptor beta chains presented below share a single source sample, sequenced in a study of cytomegalovirus exposure and HLA in healthy donors. Researchers ran the PCR with 60 Vbeta and 13 Jbeta primers. Method: immunoSEQ multiplex PCR; TCRdb's copy keeps in-frame clones and lacks some. The sample's table shows tens of thousands of clones. The material sequenced was PBMCs. These receptors were taken from a man younger than 35 in good health and CMV-seropositive.

The rearrangement links TRBV5-5 to TRBJ1-2; the D gene is possibly TRBD1 (6 bases). With 4 bases removed from V and 2 bases from J, the gap between germline ends came to 15 bases. Germline CDR1 and CDR2: SGHKS and YYEKEE (reference sequence). The CDR3 extends over 15 amino acids. The CDR3 spells CASSRTGIQNYGYTF. The CDR3 DNA sequence: TGTGCCAGCAGCCGTACAGGGATCCAAAACTATGGCTACACCTTC.

This chain uses TRBV11-1 with TRBJ2-1; TRBD2 matches at 8 bases. J lost 6 bases, V lost 4 bases, and 14 bases had no gene match. CDR3 length equals 17 residues. Germline V gives CDR1 SGHAT, CDR2 FQDESV (reference sequence). The chain's CDR3 is CASSSSPGLGISNEQFF. Written as DNA, the CDR3 is TGTGCCAGCAGCTCTTCTCCGGGACTAGGCATCTCCAATGAGCAGTTCTTC.

V usage is TRBV7-9 and J usage is TRBJ2-7; D is ambiguous. The V end was cut by 4 bases, the J end by 0 bases, with 10 bases between. This CDR3 has 14 residues. The germline CDR1 and CDR2 sequences are SEHNR and FQNEAQ (reference sequence). This chain's CDR3 is CASSSRRSSYEQYF. CDR3 DNA: TGTGCCAGCAGCTCCCGGCGGAGCTCCTACGAGCAGTACTTC.

V gene TRBV9 combines with J gene TRBJ2-5, with 9 bases matching TRBD2. This CDR3 contains 15 residues. V lost 4 bases and J lost 2; bases outside the gene matches: 6. The germline V gene encodes CDR1 SGDLS and CDR2 YYNGEE. The chain's CDR3 is CASSRLLAGQETQYF. CDR3 DNA: TGTGCCAGCAGCCGACTCCTAGCGGGGCAAGAGACCCAGTACTTC.

V and J are TRBV10-3 and TRBJ2-1; TRBD2 matches at 14 bases. In germline, CDR1 is ENHRY, CDR2 SYGVKD. Germline trimming cut 5 bases from V and 5 bases from J; bases unmatched to any gene: 5. CDR3 length equals 16 residues. CDR3 nucleotides: TGTGCCATCAGTCCGGGACTAGCGGGAGACCACAATGAGCAGTTCTTC. This translates into CAISPGLAGDHNEQFF.

The chain employs TRBV23-1 and TRBJ1-1; D is uncertain. TRBV23-1 is flagged as an ORF with uncertain function. V was cut by 0 bases and J by 4 bases, with 6 bases left in between. This CDR3 is 13 amino acids long. CDR3 in DNA: TGCGCCAGCAGTCAATCGGCGGGCACTGAAGCTTTCTTT. Protein product: CASSQSAGTEAFF.

This rearrangement joins TRBV5-5 to TRBJ1-5; tentative D call: TRBD1 (6 bases). The ends were cut back, 2 bases at V and 2 bases at J, with 8 bases in the middle. There are 14 residues in the CDR3. The germline CDR1 and CDR2 sequences are SGHKS and YYEKEE (reference sequence). The CDR3 region has the DNA TGTGCCAGCAGCTTTTCAGGGGGCAATCAGCCCCAGCATTTT. Translating it yields CASSFSGGNQPQHF.

The chain uses TRBV18 and TRBJ1-2, with a tentative D call TRBD1 (6 bases). The CDR3 sequence is 15 residues long. Germline assignment: CDR1 KGHSH and CDR2 LQKENI. The ends were cut back, 2 bases at V and 5 bases at J, with 15 bases in the middle. CDR3 coding DNA: TGTGCCAGCTCACCATCGCAGACAGGAACTTATGGCTACACCTTC. Its protein is CASSPSQTGTYGYTF. The variable domain in full, completed from reference TRBV18 and TRBJ1-2, reads NAGVMQNPRHLVRRRGQEARLRCSPMKGHSHVYWYRQLPEEGLKFMVYLQKENIIDESGMPKERFSAEFPKEGPSILRIQQVVRGDSAAYFCASSPSQTGTYGYTFGSGTRLTVV.

This sequence joins TRBV2 and TRBJ1-3, with a tentative D call TRBD1 (5 bases). The germline V gene encodes CDR1 SNHLY and CDR2 FYNNEI. V dropped 5 bases and J dropped 0 bases, with 11 bases sitting between them. The CDR3 spans 15 residues. The CDR3 DNA is TGTGCCAGCAGTTCCGGACACAACTCTGGAAACACCATATATTTT. This encodes CASSSGHNSGNTIYF.

The rearrangement uses TRBV5-1 and TRBJ2-1; D remains ambiguous. Germline V gene data show CDR1 as SGHRS and CDR2 as YFSETQ. This CDR3 region has 15 residues. V gave up 0 bases and J gave up 0 bases, with 7 bases separating them. The CDR3 coding sequence is TGCGCCAGCAGCTTGGTTTCTAGCTCCTACAATGAGCAGTTCTTC. Translating gives CASSLVSSSYNEQFF. The variable domain in full, with the rest retrieved from reference TRBV5-1 and TRBJ2-1, is KAGVTQTPRYLIKTRGQQVTLSCSPISGHRSVSWYQQTPGQGLQFLFEYFSETQRNKGNFPGRFSGRQFSNSRSEMNVSTLELGDSALYLCASSLVSSSYNEQFFGPGTRLTVL.

This chain joins TRBV6-1 and TRBJ1-1; 7 positions match TRBD1. The ends lost 4 bases at V and 1 base at J; junction bases unmatched: 3. The CDR3 covers 14 residues. Germline CDR1 MNHNS, CDR2 SASEGT. The CDR3 DNA follows: TGTGCCAGCAGTGGTCGACAGGGGAACACTGAAGCTTTCTTT. Encoded protein: CASSGRQGNTEAFF.

The chain carries TRBV11-3 and TRBJ1-1, with 7 bases identical to TRBD1. Trimming took 1 base from V and 11 from J; bases not matched to a gene: 4. The germline CDR1 and CDR2 sequences are SGHNT and YENEEA. This CDR3 is 12 amino acids long. The CDR3: CASSLGDRAAFF. Written as DNA, the CDR3 is TGTGCCAGCAGCTTAGGAGACAGGGCGGCTTTCTTT.

The chain links TRBV5-6 to TRBJ1-2; 8 bases map to TRBD1. J gave up 3 bases and V 3 bases, and 4 bases lay outside the gene matches. This CDR3 contains 14 residues. Germline CDR1 is SGHDT and CDR2 is YYEEEE. CDR3 bases: TGTGCCAGCAGCTGGACAGGGATGGACTATGGCTACACCTTC. As protein: CASSWTGMDYGYTF. Based on the CDR3 plus reference TRBV5-6 and TRBJ1-2, the full variable domain is DAGVTQSPTHLIKTRGQQVTLRCSPKSGHDTVSWYQQALGQGPQFIFQYYEEEERQRGNFPDRFSGHQFPNYSSELNVNALLLGDSALYLCASSWTGMDYGYTFGSGTRLTVV.

V and J are TRBV4-1 and TRBJ1-6; maybe TRBD1 (5 bases). Trimming left V 2 bases short and J 6 bases short, with 11 bases between. The germline V gene has CDR1 MGHRA and CDR2 YSYEKL. CDR3 length equals 15 residues. CDR3 region: CASSQMGQINSPLHF. CDR3 nucleotides: TGCGCCAGCAGCCAAATGGGGCAGATTAATTCACCCCTCCACTTT.

The V call is TRBV11-2, the J call TRBJ2-3, with D possibly TRBD2 on 6 matching bases. V was cut by 4 bases and J by 1 base, with 18 bases left in between. CDR1 and CDR2 (germline): SGHAT, FQNNGV. This CDR3 is 17 amino acids long. The CDR3 sequence is CASSSEVGGSGTDTQYF. CDR3 DNA: TGTGCCAGCAGCTCCGAAGTGGGGGGAAGTGGCACAGATACGCAGTATTTT.

The chain employs TRBV28 and TRBJ2-1, with 9 positions matching TRBD2. Losses at the gene ends were 5 bases for V and 4 bases for J; bases not matched to a gene: 9. This CDR3 has 16 amino acids. From germline, CDR1 is MDHEN and CDR2 SYDVKM. The CDR3, as DNA: TGTGCCAGCAGTCCTCATAGGCTAGCGGGATACAATGAGCAGTTCTTC. Amino acid sequence: CASSPHRLAGYNEQFF.

This chain joins TRBV18 and TRBJ1-5; 11 nucleotides agree with TRBD1. The germline V gene has CDR1 KGHSH and CDR2 LQKENI. This CDR3 has 19 residues. V lost 1 base, J lost 0 bases, and 8 bases stayed unmatched. The CDR3 protein is CASSPLPGQGEYSNQPQHF. The CDR3 DNA sequence: TGTGCCAGCTCACCACTACCGGGACAGGGGGAGTATAGCAATCAGCCCCAGCATTTT.

The chain is built from TRBV6-5 and TRBJ2-7; the D is unclear. V was clipped by 6 bases and J by 0 bases, with 15 bases between them. This CDR3 region has 15 residues. Per the germline V gene, CDR1 is MNHEY and CDR2 is SVGAGI. The chain's CDR3 is CASSRFMPVSYEQYF. CDR3 coding DNA: TGTGCCAGCAGCCGATTTATGCCGGTCTCCTACGAGCAGTACTTC.

The chain carries TRBV5-5 and TRBJ1-3, with 8 bases matching TRBD1. This CDR3 has 15 amino acids. In germline, CDR1 is SGHKS, CDR2 YYEKEE (reference sequence). V was clipped by 4 bases and J by 3 bases; unmatched bases: 6. Here the CDR3 DNA reads TGTGCCAGCAGCGAATGGACAGGGCTTGGAAACACCATATATTTT. This encodes CASSEWTGLGNTIYF.

CDR3 sequence reads: CASSGLGHSYNEQFF. DNA of the CDR3: TGTGCCAGCAGTGGGTTGGGACATTCCTACAATGAGCAGTTCTTC. The chain combines TRBV25-1 with TRBJ2-1, with D possibly TRBD1 on 6 matching bases. The germline gives CDR1 MGHDK, CDR2 SYGVNS. This CDR3 is built from 15 residues. Trimming took off 4 bases at V and 1 base at J, with 11 bases between the two ends.

The V and J genes are TRBV30 and TRBJ2-3; possible D gene TRBD1, 5 bases. Trimming left V 3 bases short and J 4 bases short, with 11 bases between. CDR1 and CDR2 (germline): GTSNPN, SVGIG (reference sequence). There are 13 residues in the CDR3. The chain's CDR3 is CAWRPRGPDTQYF. CDR3 nucleotide sequence: TGTGCCTGGAGGCCTAGGGGTCCAGATACGCAGTATTTT.

The chain combines TRBV28 with TRBJ2-1; D might be TRBD1 (5 bases). V was pared by 6 bases and J by 0 bases, with 15 bases between. In germline, CDR1 is MDHEN, CDR2 SYDVKM. The CDR3 has 16 amino acids. This CDR3 is CASSMMDMSSYNEQFF. CDR3 nucleotide sequence: TGTGCCAGCAGCATGATGGACATGAGCTCCTACAATGAGCAGTTCTTC.

V gene TRBV5-6 combines with J gene TRBJ1-2; no clear D gene. Germline values: CDR1 SGHDT, CDR2 YYEEEE. This CDR3 region has 15 residues. Trimming cost V 0 bases and J 5 bases, with 14 bases left between them. The CDR3 is CASSLAGPTGYGYTF. CDR3 sequence (DNA): TGTGCCAGCAGCTTGGCTGGGCCGACGGGGTATGGCTACACCTTC.